This TCR beta chain was sequenced for a study of T cells in Graves' hyperthyroidism and ophthalmopathy. The CDR3 runs 15 residues. V was trimmed by 0 bases and J by 2 bases, leaving 10 bases between them. CDR1 and CDR2 from the germline V gene are SGHDN and FVKESK. The investigators amplified TCR beta CDR3 regions from RNA transcripts. First-round RT-PCR of the TCR CDR3 relied on the HTBI primer set. TCRdb processed the multiplex PCR reads anew with MiXCR; each CDR3 protein has one entry. The data hold 450,000 to 550,000 distinct CDR3 sequences, with roughly a quarter observed a single time. This clonotype occurred many times.

Sequencing was performed on blood. The receptor was derived from a woman in her 30s with Graves' ophthalmopathy. The J gene is TRBJ1-2, the V gene TRBV14; D ambiguous. CDR3 sequence (DNA): TGTGCCAGCAGCCAAGATGTCCGGACCAACTATGGCTACACCTTC. It codes for CASSQDVRTNYGYTF.